What follows are 30 T cell receptor beta chains derived from one specimen sequenced in a study of blood T cell repertoires in COVID-19. Repertoires were generated with immunoSEQ multiplex PCR, while TCRdb's copy carries only in-frame clones and drops some. Of tens of thousands of clones detected, about four fifths appear once; the ten largest clones hold around 21%. The sample taken for sequencing was peripheral blood. These TCRs come from a man aged 25 to 40 with COVID-19, enrolled during active disease.

V is TRBV30 and J is TRBJ1-3, with D uncertain. V gave up 2 bases and J gave up 0 bases, with 14 bases separating them. The V gene's germline CDR1 is GTSNPN and CDR2 SVGIG (reference sequence). The CDR3 loop spans 16 amino acids. The CDR3 reads CAWSIGAPLSGNTIYF. The CDR3 region has the DNA TGTGCCTGGAGTATCGGTGCCCCCCTCTCTGGAAACACCATATATTTT.

This clone was observed a handful of times. The chain carries TRBV7-2 and TRBJ2-7, with unresolved D. V was clipped by 2 bases and J by 2 bases, with 13 bases between them. Per the germline V gene, CDR1 is SGHTA and CDR2 is FQGNSA. The CDR3 contains 15 residues. The CDR3 sequence is CASSLISGWTYEQYF. The CDR3 DNA follows: TGTGCCAGCAGCTTAATTTCCGGGTGGACCTACGAGCAGTACTTC.

The rearrangement links TRBV11-2 to TRBJ2-7, with D possibly being TRBD2 (6 bases). V was trimmed by 1 base and J by 0 bases, leaving 10 bases between them. CDR1 and CDR2 (germline): SGHAT, FQNNGV. The length of the CDR3 is 15 residues. As DNA, the CDR3 is TGTGCCAGCAGCTTAGGGGCGGGGCTCTCCTACGAGCAGTACTTC. The encoded protein is CASSLGAGLSYEQYF.

This clone occurred a few times. J is TRBJ2-3 and V is TRBV7-2; the D gene is possibly TRBD1 (6 bases). Trimming took off 5 bases at V and 3 bases at J, with 15 bases between the two ends. CDR3 length: 15 residues. The germline CDR1 and CDR2 sequences are SGHTA and FQGNSA. This chain's CDR3 is CASSPTGLLTDTQYF. The CDR3 nucleotides are TGTGCCAGCAGCCCCACAGGGCTTCTGACAGATACGCAGTATTTT. The full variable domain, rest sourced from reference TRBV7-2 and TRBJ2-3, is GAGVSQSPSNKVTEKGKDVELRCDPISGHTALYWYRQSLGQGLEFLIYFQGNSAPDKSGLPSDRFSAERTGGSVSTLTIQRTQQEDSAVYLCASSPTGLLTDTQYFGPGTRLTVL.

This clone was detected a few times. The V call is TRBV5-5, the J call TRBJ2-7; 15 bases are a match to TRBD2. The germline CDR1 and CDR2 sequences are SGHKS and YYEKEE (reference sequence). V shed 4 bases and J 6 bases; nucleotides not matched to a gene: 8. This CDR3 has 16 amino acids. In DNA, the CDR3 is TGTGCCAGCAGCGAGGGACTAGCGGGGGGAACGGCCGAGCAGTACTTC. Translation gives CASSEGLAGGTAEQYF.

The rearrangement uses TRBV6-1 and TRBJ2-1, with TRBD2 as a possible D gene (6 bases). CDR1 is MNHNS and CDR2 is SASEGT in the germline V gene. The CDR3 contains 13 residues. Trimming cost V 2 bases and J 6 bases, with 8 bases left between them. The CDR3 DNA reads as TGTGCCAGCAGTGAACAAGCGGGCAATGAGCAGTTCTTC. This encodes CASSEQAGNEQFF.

As DNA, the CDR3 is TGTGCCAGCAGCTTAGATTCGACTAGCGGGGGAATCGCTCCTCATACGCAGTATTTT. Protein: CASSLDSTSGGIAPHTQYF. This chain links TRBV11-2 with TRBJ2-3, with 12 bases lining up with TRBD2. The CDR3 is made up of 19 amino acids. The J segment lost 7 bases and the V segment lost 0 bases, leaving 14 bases of the junction unmatched. The germline V gene has CDR1 SGHAT and CDR2 FQNNGV.

The chain employs TRBV7-2 and TRBJ1-2; D gene uncertain. V dropped 5 bases and J dropped 4 bases, with 8 bases sitting between them. This CDR3 spans 12 amino acids. CDR1 and CDR2 (germline): SGHTA, FQGNSA. CDR3 in amino acids: CASSLVFYGYTF. As DNA, the CDR3 is TGTGCCAGCAGCCTCGTATTCTATGGCTACACCTTC.

The chain is built from TRBV28 and TRBJ2-2, with TRBD1 identical over 9 bases. The CDR3 is 15 amino acids. The V gene's germline CDR1 is MDHEN and CDR2 SYDVKM. The ends lost 5 bases at V and 6 bases at J; junction bases unmatched: 7. The DNA for the CDR3 is TGTGCCAGCAGTCCCACAGGGGGCCTTGCCGGGGAGCTGTTTTTT. It codes for CASSPTGGLAGELFF.

This clone came up once. V and J are TRBV30 and TRBJ2-2; D is ambiguous. The CDR3 is made up of 13 amino acids. Germline lookup yields CDR1 GTSNPN and CDR2 SVGIG (reference sequence). Deletions cut 2 bases from V and 1 base from J, with 5 bases between. The CDR3 sequence is CAWSSGNTGELFF. In nucleotides, the CDR3 is TGTGCCTGGAGTTCGGGGAACACCGGGGAGCTGTTTTTT.

The chain uses TRBV30 and TRBJ2-7, with 11 bases matching TRBD1. V was pared by 3 bases and J by 1 base, with 8 bases of the junction left unmatched. This CDR3 spans 16 amino acids. Germline loops: CDR1 GTSNPN, CDR2 SVGIG (reference sequence). The DNA for the CDR3 is TGTGCCTGGAGCCCCGGGACAGGGGGACTATCCTACGAGCAGTACTTC. Encoded protein: CAWSPGTGGLSYEQYF. Together with reference TRBV30 and TRBJ2-7, the CDR3 gives the full variable domain: SQTIHQWPATLVQPVGSPLSLECTVEGTSNPNLYWYRQAAGRGLQLLFYSVGIGQISSEVPQNLSASRPQDRQFILSSKKLLLSDSGFYLCAWSPGTGGLSYEQYFGPGTRLTVT.

The chain links TRBV4-3 to TRBJ1-3; 8 bases are shared with TRBD1. The germline gives CDR1 LGHNA, CDR2 YSLEER. The V gene end was trimmed by 0 bases and the J gene end by 3 bases; junction bases not matched to a gene: 7. The CDR3 sequence is 17 residues long. The CDR3 DNA reads as TGCGCCAGCAGCCAAGAGGGAACAGGGGGTCTTGGAAACACCATATATTTT. The encoded protein is CASSQEGTGGLGNTIYF.

J is TRBJ1-2 and V is TRBV3-1 (or the pseudogene TRBV3-2), with 10 bases aligning to TRBD1. The CDR3 is made up of 15 amino acids. CDR1 LGHDT and CDR2 YNNKEL come from the germline V gene (reference sequence). V lost 1 base to trimming and J lost 7 bases; unmatched junction nucleotides: 6. Here the CDR3 DNA reads TGTGCCAGCAGCCAAGGACAGGGGGCTCGTGGTGGCTACACCTTC. This gives the protein CASSQGQGARGGYTF.

This clone appeared a few times. The chain couples TRBV19 to TRBJ2-5, with TRBD2 matching over 7 bases. V dropped 2 bases and J dropped 3; count of bases not matched to a gene: 9. CDR3 length equals 16 residues. The germline V gene has CDR1 LNHDA and CDR2 SQIVND (reference sequence). The CDR3 loop reads CASSIRTGGGKETQYF. Here the CDR3 DNA reads TGTGCCAGTAGTATAAGGACCGGCGGGGGTAAAGAGACCCAGTACTTC.

The genes are TRBV5-4 and TRBJ2-3; 10 nucleotides align to TRBD2. This CDR3 is 16 amino acids long. Unmatched junction bases numbered 11, after V lost 4 bases and J lost 6 bases. The germline V gene has CDR1 SGHNT and CDR2 YYREEE (reference sequence). The CDR3 DNA reads as TGTGCCAGCAGCGACCGGACTAGCGGAGCGCCCGATACGCAGTATTTT. Its protein product is CASSDRTSGAPDTQYF. The full variable domain, completed using reference TRBV5-4 and TRBJ2-3, is ETGVTQSPTHLIKTRGQQVTLRCSSQSGHNTVSWYQQALGQGPQFIFQYYREEENGRGNFPPRFSGLQFPNYSSELNVNALELDDSALYLCASSDRTSGAPDTQYFGPGTRLTVL.

The V gene is TRBV7-9, the J gene TRBJ2-2; 8 nucleotides align to TRBD2. The CDR3 has 15 residues. Germline lookup yields CDR1 SEHNR and CDR2 FQNEAQ (reference sequence). Trimming cost V 6 bases and J 1 base; bases outside gene matches: 4. The CDR3: CASRRLAGNTGELFF. The CDR3 bases are TGTGCCAGCAGGAGGCTAGCGGGGAACACCGGGGAGCTGTTTTTT.

The chain couples TRBV11-3 to TRBJ2-5, with TRBD1 as a possible D gene (5 bases). CDR3 length: 13 residues. Germline loops: CDR1 SGHNT, CDR2 YENEEA. Trimming took 5 bases from V and 4 from J, leaving 11 bases between them. The DNA for the CDR3 is TGTGCCAGCAGCCAGACGCAGGGAGAGACCCAGTACTTC. Residues: CASSQTQGETQYF.

The chain is built from TRBV28 and TRBJ2-7; TRBD1 aligns across 7 bases. There are 16 residues in the CDR3. Germline V lookup: CDR1 MDHEN, CDR2 SYDVKM. Trimming removed 0 bases from V and 0 bases from J; junction bases left unmatched: 5. The CDR3 region is CASSLWGDSVSYEQYF. DNA of the CDR3: TGTGCCAGCAGTTTATGGGGGGACAGCGTCTCCTACGAGCAGTACTTC.

This clone was observed a single time. The chain carries TRBV2 and TRBJ2-3; a weak D match, TRBD1 (5 bases). Looked up from germline, CDR1 is SNHLY and CDR2 is FYNNEI. This CDR3 has 13 residues. V shed 11 bases and J shed 2 bases, with 14 bases lying between them. CDR3 DNA sequence: TGTGCCCTCAGCCCAGGGCTCACAGATACGCAGTATTTT. Protein product: CALSPGLTDTQYF.

The count of this clone is one. The rearrangement links TRBV4-1 to TRBJ2-7, with 9 bases aligning to TRBD2. Germline assignment: CDR1 MGHRA and CDR2 YSYEKL. CDR3 length: 16 residues. V lost 4 bases, J lost 3 bases, and 10 bases stayed unmatched. CDR3 DNA sequence: TGCGCCAGCAGCCTACGGGCCATAGCGGGAGACTACGAGCAGTACTTC. This gives the protein CASSLRAIAGDYEQYF.

The chain employs TRBV7-2 and TRBJ2-5, with D possibly TRBD1 on 6 matching bases. CDR3 length: 14 amino acids. V lost 3 bases and J lost 5, with 13 bases in between. Germline loops: CDR1 SGHTA, CDR2 FQGNSA. In DNA form, the CDR3 reads TGTGCCAGCAGCTTCGGTCTAGGGGGTGAGACCCAGTACTTC. Translating gives CASSFGLGGETQYF.

The chain carries TRBV5-1 and TRBJ2-5; the D gene is possibly TRBD1 (6 bases). CDR3 length equals 14 residues. V was pared by 4 bases and J by 2 bases, with 12 bases between. Germline assignment: CDR1 SGHRS and CDR2 YFSETQ. The CDR3 loop reads CASSHTGLQETQYF. The CDR3 DNA sequence: TGCGCCAGCAGCCATACAGGGCTACAAGAGACCCAGTACTTC.

The chain recombines TRBV6-5 with TRBJ1-2; 8 bases line up with TRBD1. This CDR3 region has 14 residues. Losses at the gene ends were 6 bases for V and 5 bases for J; bases not matched to a gene: 8. Germline V gene lookup returns CDR1 MNHEY and CDR2 SVGAGI. The CDR3 DNA reads TGTGCCAGCAGGGCACGGGACAGGCCATATGGCTACACCTTC. Its protein product is CASRARDRPYGYTF.

In its sample, this clone was seen once. This chain joins TRBV2 and TRBJ2-5, with D perhaps matching TRBD2 (6 bases). The CDR3 extends over 14 amino acids. Germline V gene data show CDR1 as SNHLY and CDR2 as FYNNEI. V dropped 8 bases and J dropped 2 bases, with 15 bases sitting between them. DNA of the CDR3: TGTGCCAGCTGGAGGGCGTCGGGACAAGAGACCCAGTACTTC. As protein: CASWRASGQETQYF.

The chain couples TRBV6-5 to TRBJ2-7, with TRBD2 matching 7 bases. This CDR3 is built from 14 residues. CDR1 MNHEY and CDR2 SVGAGI come from the germline V gene. Trimming at V came to 2 bases and at J to 2 bases, leaving 3 bases not matched to a gene. The CDR3 loop is CASSYGRAAYEQYF. CDR3 coding DNA: TGTGCCAGCAGTTACGGGAGGGCCGCCTACGAGCAGTACTTC.

This chain connects TRBV4-3 to TRBJ2-7; D may be TRBD2 (6 bases). Germline lookup yields CDR1 LGHNA and CDR2 YSLEER. The V end was cut by 0 bases, the J end by 3 bases, with 9 bases between. The CDR3 extends over 14 amino acids. DNA for the CDR3: TGCGCCAGCAGCCAAGACAGGGACTTCTACGAGCAGTACTTC. Translating it yields CASSQDRDFYEQYF.

For the CDR3, the DNA is TGCAGCGTTGAAGATCAGGCCAACTTATGGGTAACCTTC. As protein: CSVEDQANLWVTF. V and J are TRBV29-1 and TRBJ1-2; no reliable D call. The V end was cut by 0 bases, the J end by 14 bases, with 19 bases between. The CDR3 is 13 amino acids. The germline V gene has CDR1 SQVTM and CDR2 ANQGSEA.

The V and J genes are TRBV5-4 and TRBJ1-4; TRBD1 aligns across 7 bases. CDR3 length: 16 residues. Trimming took 4 bases from V and 5 from J; bases not matched to a gene: 11. Germline-derived CDR1 and CDR2 are SGHNT and YYREEE (reference sequence). CDR3 protein: CASSPDLAGGNEKLFF. The CDR3 region has the DNA TGTGCCAGCAGCCCTGACCTGGCAGGGGGAAATGAAAAACTGTTTTTT.

The gene calls are TRBV7-9 and TRBJ1-6; perhaps TRBD1 as D (6 bases). This CDR3 is 13 amino acids long. The germline gives CDR1 SEHNR, CDR2 FQNEAQ (reference sequence). V was pared by 6 bases and J by 7 bases, with 10 bases between. CDR3 amino acids: CASRSGQNSPLHF. The CDR3 DNA reads TGTGCCAGCAGGAGCGGACAGAATTCACCCCTCCACTTT.

This clone has only one observation. In DNA, the CDR3 is TGTGCCAGCAGCCCCGACAGGGGGGGCTACGAGCAGTACTTC. Its translation is CASSPDRGGYEQYF. The gene calls are TRBV27 and TRBJ2-7, with 9 bases matching TRBD1. Trimming removed 6 bases from V and 3 bases from J; junction bases left unmatched: 6. CDR1 is MNHEY and CDR2 is SMNVEV in the germline V gene (reference sequence). The CDR3 consists of 14 residues.